This T cell receptor (beta chain) appears in the sequencing data of a study of blood T cell repertoires in COVID-19 (dated by TCRdb to 2018 to 2021). Looking at the study overall: Samples from collaborators originated in the United States, Italy and Spain and spanned both the acute and convalescent phases of COVID-19. Samples were obtained from the ongoing ImmuneRACE study (first 160 participants) and from about 1,300 subjects provided by 6 global collaborators. HLA class I and class II types, where available, came from metadata supplied by the sample provider rather than from assay-based typing. The prospective study material was composed of cDNA or gDNA derived from T cells, B-cell-depleted T cells, or PBMCs. Nearly every sample came with metadata listing a de-identified subject ID, COVID-19 status, age in years and sex. Deeply sampled blood TCRbeta repertoires from subjects exposed to, actively infected with, or recovered from COVID-19 were included in the dataset. The repertoires were released in a freely available public database meant as a resource for research on the immune response to SARS-CoV-2. Overall study results and their limits: How much clinical and demographic metadata was included differed by source and by participant, and the metadata was provided uncurated.

The collaborating institutions used their own protocols to collect whole blood in K2EDTA tubes. For TCRbeta analysis, collaborators shipped samples as frozen whole blood, isolated PBMCs, or DNA extracted from either of those sample types. TCRbeta CDR3 regions were amplified from genomic DNA using the immunoSEQ Assay, a bias-controlled multiplex PCR. On the study's bioinformatics: Nucleated cell counts per sample were estimated from amplification of reference gene primers within the assay. Sequence reads were collapsed and filtered to measure the absolute abundance of every unique TCRbeta CDR3 rearrangement. Productive Simpson clonality was computed per sample as the square root of Simpson's diversity index over productive rearrangements. What TCRdb holds here is the immuneACCESS table cut down to in-frame rearrangements. Part of the clones is not present; checked against another copy, under half of the missing clones reflect an unresolved V gene, and the others are unexplained. V and J calls and clone size are as listed in that table; D and trimming were resolved from the DNA. Within this sample are approximately 70,000 clones, with roughly 84% of them counted one time only. The top ten clones comprise roughly a tenth of the sample.

As for this clone: Its antigen is still unknown. Base qualities are not recorded, but no much larger clone differs from it by a single base.

From the germline V gene, CDR1 is MNHEY and CDR2 is SVGAGI. The junction shows trimming of 6 bases on V and 5 bases on J, plus 19 bases between the germline ends. The CDR3 sequence holds 15 residues, the cysteine and phenylalanine included. The entry retains the CDR3 DNA only, 45 bases that are in frame from base 1. The source material was peripheral blood. The chain links TRBV6-5 with TRBJ1-1, and perhaps TRBD1 as D gene, on 6 matching bases. The sequence was obtained from a woman aged 50 to 60 with acute or convalescent COVID-19. The CDR3 region: CASREHQGSKTEAFF. Here is the DNA: TGTGCCAGCAGGGAGCATCAGGGGTCGAAGACTGAAGCTTTCTTT.